Below, one TCR beta chain is given with its context. The data are from a study of blood T cell repertoires in COVID-19. Only in-frame clones appear in the TCRdb table, and some are missing; sequencing was by immunoSEQ multiplex PCR. The sample shows tens of thousands of clones, 75% to 95% of them seen only once. Trimming cost V 1 base and J 3 bases; bases outside gene matches: 4. CDR3 length: 15 amino acids. CDR1 and CDR2 from the germline V gene are SGHTA and FQGNSA. This TCR was sampled from a man aged 60-69 years with acute or convalescent COVID-19. Sequences were obtained from peripheral blood. J is TRBJ2-7 and V is TRBV7-2; 9 bases map to TRBD2. The CDR3 protein is CASSLGSSGIYEQYF. The DNA for the CDR3 is TGTGCCAGCAGCTTAGGGTCTAGCGGGATCTACGAGCAGTACTTC.